The source of this TCR beta chain is a study of beta chain features in type 1 diabetes. For the study at large: Age and gender were similar between patients and healthy donors, as were cell yields. Study-wide findings and caveats: Researchers reported that naive, central memory and Treg TCRB repertoires appeared more similar in patients than in healthy donors. Reduced insertions and increased deletions marked VDJ junctions in type 1 diabetes patients.

CDR3 length equals 13 residues. The V and J ends lost 6 bases and 9 bases, in that order; junction bases with no gene match: 2. Germline assignment: CDR1 SNHLY and CDR2 FYNNEI. The authors reverse transcribed all of the isolated RNA, so sequencing captured expressed TCRB transcripts. This table comes from immunoSEQ multiplex PCR, and its TCRdb copy is limited to in-frame clones, with some not included. The sample carries hundreds of thousands of clones, under 20% recorded once. The table lists this clone with a few counts. As yet, its antigen is unknown. The sample consisted of naive CD4+ T cells from blood. The chain combines TRBV2 with TRBJ1-6; TRBD1 agrees at 10 bases. This clonotype was obtained from a woman between 18 and 29 years old in good health. The CDR3 loop is CASRGQGSSPLHF. In nucleotides, the CDR3 is TGTGCCAGCAGGGGACAGGGGAGTTCACCCCTCCACTTT. The entire variable domain, with the rest obtained from reference TRBV2 and TRBJ1-6, is as follows: EPEVTQTPSHQVTQMGQEVILRCVPISNHLYFYWYRQILGQKVEFLVSFYNNEISEKSEIFDDQFSVERPDGSNFTLKIRSTKLEDSAMYFCASRGQGSSPLHFGNGTRLTVT.